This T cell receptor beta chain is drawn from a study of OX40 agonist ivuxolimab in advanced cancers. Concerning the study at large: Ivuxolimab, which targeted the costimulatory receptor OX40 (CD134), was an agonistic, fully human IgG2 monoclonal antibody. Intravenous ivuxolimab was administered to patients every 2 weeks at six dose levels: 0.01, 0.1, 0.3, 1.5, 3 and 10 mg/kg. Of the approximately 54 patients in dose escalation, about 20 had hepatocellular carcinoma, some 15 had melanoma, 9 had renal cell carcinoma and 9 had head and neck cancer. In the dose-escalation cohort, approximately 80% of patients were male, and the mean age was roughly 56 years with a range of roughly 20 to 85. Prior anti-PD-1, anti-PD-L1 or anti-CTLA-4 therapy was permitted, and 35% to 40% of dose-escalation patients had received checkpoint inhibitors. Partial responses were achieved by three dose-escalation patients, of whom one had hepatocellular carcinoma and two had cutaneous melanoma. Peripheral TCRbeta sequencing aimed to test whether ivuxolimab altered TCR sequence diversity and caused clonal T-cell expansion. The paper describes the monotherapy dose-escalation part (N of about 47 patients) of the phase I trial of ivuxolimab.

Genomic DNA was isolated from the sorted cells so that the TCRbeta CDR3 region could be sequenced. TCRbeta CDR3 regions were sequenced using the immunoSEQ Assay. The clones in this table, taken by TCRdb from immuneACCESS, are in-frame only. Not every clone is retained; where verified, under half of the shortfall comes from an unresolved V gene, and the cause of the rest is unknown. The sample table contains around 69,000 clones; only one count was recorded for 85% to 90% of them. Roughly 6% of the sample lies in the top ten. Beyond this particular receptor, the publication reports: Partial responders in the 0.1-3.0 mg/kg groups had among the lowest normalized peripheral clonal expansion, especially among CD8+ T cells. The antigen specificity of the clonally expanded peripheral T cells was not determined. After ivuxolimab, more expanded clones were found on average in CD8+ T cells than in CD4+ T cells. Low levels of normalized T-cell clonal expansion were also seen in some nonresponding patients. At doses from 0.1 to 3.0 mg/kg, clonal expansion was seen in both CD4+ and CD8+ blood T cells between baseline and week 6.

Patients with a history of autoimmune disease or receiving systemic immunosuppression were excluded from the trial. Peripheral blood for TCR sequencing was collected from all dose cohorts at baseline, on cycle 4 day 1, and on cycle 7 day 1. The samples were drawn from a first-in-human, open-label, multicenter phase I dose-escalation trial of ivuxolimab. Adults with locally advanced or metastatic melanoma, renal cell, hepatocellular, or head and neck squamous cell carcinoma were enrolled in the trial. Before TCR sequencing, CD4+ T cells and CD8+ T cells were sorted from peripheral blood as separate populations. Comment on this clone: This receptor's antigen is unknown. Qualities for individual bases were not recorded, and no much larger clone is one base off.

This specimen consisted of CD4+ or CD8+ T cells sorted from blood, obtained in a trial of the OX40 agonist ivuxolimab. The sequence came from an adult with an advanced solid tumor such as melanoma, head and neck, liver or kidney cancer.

The CDR3 reads CASSFAGGSYNEQFF. The nucleotide sequence reads TGTGCCAGCAGCTTCGCGGGAGGGTCCTACAATGAGCAGTTCTTC. Recombination linked TRBV7-3 to TRBJ2-1, and 9 bases in between align with TRBD2. Based on the germline V gene, the CDR1 and CDR2 sequences are SGHTA and FQGTGA. From its cysteine to its phenylalanine, the CDR3 spans 15 amino acids. Solely the CDR3 DNA is kept, with 45 bases framed from the first base. Trimming takes 3 bases off V and 1 base off J; junction bases not matched to a gene: 1.